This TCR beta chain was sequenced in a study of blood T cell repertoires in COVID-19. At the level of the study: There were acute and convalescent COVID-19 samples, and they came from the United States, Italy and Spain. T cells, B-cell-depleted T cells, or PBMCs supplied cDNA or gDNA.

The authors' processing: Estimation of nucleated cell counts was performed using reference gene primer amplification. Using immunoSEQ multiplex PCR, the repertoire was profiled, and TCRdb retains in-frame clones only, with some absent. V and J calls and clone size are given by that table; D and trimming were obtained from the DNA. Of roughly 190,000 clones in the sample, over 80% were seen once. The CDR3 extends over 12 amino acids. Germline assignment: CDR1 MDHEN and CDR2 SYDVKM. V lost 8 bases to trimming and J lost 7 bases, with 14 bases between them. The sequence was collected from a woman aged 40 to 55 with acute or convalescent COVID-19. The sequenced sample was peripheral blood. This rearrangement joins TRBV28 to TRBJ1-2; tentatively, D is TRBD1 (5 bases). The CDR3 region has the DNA TGTGCCAGCGGGACCGGGGAGGGTGGCTACACCTTC. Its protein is CASGTGEGGYTF.